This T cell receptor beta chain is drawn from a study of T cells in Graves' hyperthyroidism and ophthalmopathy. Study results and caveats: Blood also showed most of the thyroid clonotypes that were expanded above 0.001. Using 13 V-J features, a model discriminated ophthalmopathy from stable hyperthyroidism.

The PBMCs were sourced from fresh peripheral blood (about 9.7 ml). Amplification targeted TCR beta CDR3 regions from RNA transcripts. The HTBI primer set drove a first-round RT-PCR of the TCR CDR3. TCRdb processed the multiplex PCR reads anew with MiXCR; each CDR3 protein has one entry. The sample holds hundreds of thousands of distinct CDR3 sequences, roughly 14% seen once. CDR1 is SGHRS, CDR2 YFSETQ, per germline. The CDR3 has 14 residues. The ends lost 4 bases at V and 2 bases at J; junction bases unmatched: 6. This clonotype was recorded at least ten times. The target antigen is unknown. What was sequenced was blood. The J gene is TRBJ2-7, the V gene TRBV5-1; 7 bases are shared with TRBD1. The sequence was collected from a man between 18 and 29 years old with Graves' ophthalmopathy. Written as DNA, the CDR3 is TGCGCCAGCAGCCCGCTGACAGGGACCTACGAGCAGTACTTC. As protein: CASSPLTGTYEQYF.